What follows are 18 T cell receptor beta chains derived from one specimen sequenced in a study of blood T cell repertoires in COVID-19. Profiling relied on immunoSEQ multiplex PCR, and the TCRdb table lists in-frame clones only, not all of them. The sample has around 150,000 clones, 79% seen once. Sequenced: peripheral blood. These receptors originate from a man between 50 and 59 years old with active or convalescent COVID-19.

The CDR3 loop is CASSDPPGLPPRIAKNIQYF. In nucleotides, the CDR3 is TGCGCCAGCAGTGACCCCCCGGGACTCCCGCCGAGGATAGCCAAAAACATTCAGTACTTC. The V gene is TRBV10-1, the J gene TRBJ2-4, with TRBD2 as a possible D gene (6 bases). Germline CDR1 WNHNN, CDR2 SYGVQD (reference sequence). Trimming removed 3 bases at V and 0 bases at J, with 24 bases between. The CDR3 length is 20 residues.

J is TRBJ1-3 and V is TRBV2; TRBD1 aligns across 8 bases. Losses at the gene ends were 6 bases for V and 0 bases for J; bases not matched to a gene: 28. Germline V gives CDR1 SNHLY, CDR2 FYNNEI. The CDR3 has 23 amino acids. Written as DNA, the CDR3 is TGTGCCAGCAGAGACCTGAGTCCCTCGGGACAGGAGCAGGTGTATGTCTCTGGAAACACCATATATTTT. It is translated as CASRDLSPSGQEQVYVSGNTIYF.

This chain joins TRBV11-1 and TRBJ2-7, with D perhaps TRBD2 (6 bases). The germline CDR1 and CDR2 sequences are SGHAT and FQDESV (reference sequence). The CDR3 sequence is 15 residues long. Trimming removed 1 base at V and 0 bases at J, with 10 bases between. CDR3 sequence (DNA): TGTGCCAGCAGCTTAGGGGACGGGAGCTCCTACGAGCAGTACTTC. Its translation: CASSLGDGSSYEQYF.

This clone has only one observation. The V gene is TRBV2, the J gene TRBJ1-5, with 8 bases matching TRBD1. The V gene end was trimmed by 7 bases and the J gene end by 1 base; junction bases not matched to a gene: 3. The V gene's germline CDR1 is SNHLY and CDR2 FYNNEI. The CDR3 runs to 14 residues. The CDR3 DNA follows: TGTGCCAGCACAGGGGGCGAAAGCAATCAGCCCCAGCATTTT. Translated: CASTGGESNQPQHF.

This clone was counted only a few times. The chain combines TRBV6-5 with TRBJ2-7; D not resolved. Trimming left V 1 base short and J 0 bases short, with 13 bases between. This CDR3 comprises 16 residues. The germline CDR1 and CDR2 sequences are MNHEY and SVGAGI. CDR3 coding DNA: TGTGCCAGCAGTTACTTTCCCCCCAAGAGCTCCTACGAGCAGTACTTC. It specifies CASSYFPPKSSYEQYF.

This clone was seen only a few times. The rearrangement uses TRBV30 and TRBJ1-1; the D gene is possibly TRBD1 (5 bases). From germline, CDR1 is GTSNPN and CDR2 SVGIG (reference sequence). Trimming took off 0 bases at V and 2 bases at J, with 19 bases between the two ends. CDR3 size: 17 residues. The CDR3 loop reads CAWSVRMGPGGNTEAFF. The CDR3 DNA follows: TGTGCCTGGAGTGTACGGATGGGCCCCGGGGGAAACACTGAAGCTTTCTTT.

The chain has TRBV29-1 and TRBJ1-4, with TRBD1 identical over 8 bases. The V gene end was trimmed by 4 bases and the J gene end by 1 base; junction bases not matched to a gene: 5. The CDR3 runs 15 residues. The germline V gene has CDR1 SQVTM and CDR2 ANQGSEA. In nucleotides, the CDR3 is TGCAGCGTTGGGCCAGGGGGCATAACTAATGAAAAACTGTTTTTT. This codes for CSVGPGGITNEKLFF.

Remarks on this clone: Within the sample, other DNA sequences also encode this same CDR3. The CDR3 reads CASSLAGQGDTEAFF. CDR3 in DNA: TGCGCCAGCAGCTTGGCCGGACAGGGGGACACTGAAGCTTTCTTT. This sequence joins TRBV5-1 and TRBJ1-1; 10 bases match TRBD1. The CDR3 runs to 15 residues. CDR1 is SGHRS and CDR2 is YFSETQ in the germline V gene. After removal of 0 bases from V and 3 bases from J, the junction contained 2 bases not matched to a gene.

The J gene is TRBJ1-5, the V gene TRBV29-1; 7 nucleotides line up with TRBD1. This CDR3 is built from 14 residues. With V trimmed by 5 bases and J by 3 bases, 7 bases remained unmatched. The germline V gene has CDR1 SQVTM and CDR2 ANQGSEA. The CDR3, as DNA: TGCAGCGTTCAGGACAGGTCTTACAATCAGCCCCAGCATTTT. Encoded protein: CSVQDRSYNQPQHF.

The rearrangement links TRBV18 to TRBJ2-3; 11 bases line up with TRBD2. CDR1 is KGHSH, CDR2 LQKENI, per germline. The junction had 6 bases not matched to a gene; V was cut back by 3 bases and J by 4 bases. This CDR3 region has 16 residues. CDR3 DNA: TGTGCCAGCTCACCTTCACTAGCGGGAGTTTCAGATACGCAGTATTTT. Its protein is CASSPSLAGVSDTQYF. The full variable domain, with the rest looked up from reference TRBV18 and TRBJ2-3, is NAGVMQNPRHLVRRRGQEARLRCSPMKGHSHVYWYRQLPEEGLKFMVYLQKENIIDESGMPKERFSAEFPKEGPSILRIQQVVRGDSAAYFCASSPSLAGVSDTQYFGPGTRLTVL.

The gene calls are TRBV23-1 and TRBJ2-3, with 8 nucleotides matching TRBD1. TRBV23-1 qualifies as an ORF whose function is uncertain. The CDR3 totals 15 residues. With V trimmed by 7 bases and J by 0 bases, 6 bases remained unmatched. CDR3 loop: CASKTGTGSTDTQYF. The DNA for the CDR3 is TGCGCCAGCAAGACCGGGACAGGAAGCACAGATACGCAGTATTTT.

The V call is TRBV2, the J call TRBJ1-4, with a possible D match to TRBD1 (6 bases). V lost 4 bases and J lost 7, with 10 bases in between. Germline CDR1 is SNHLY and CDR2 is FYNNEI. The CDR3 is 13 residues long. The chain's CDR3 is CASSVGGPEKLFF. DNA of the CDR3: TGTGCCAGCAGTGTCGGGGGGCCTGAAAAACTGTTTTTT.

This chain connects TRBV24-1 to TRBJ2-1, with 7 positions matching TRBD1. CDR3 length: 15 amino acids. Germline V gives CDR1 KGHDR, CDR2 SFDVKD. Trimming cost V 3 bases and J 8 bases; bases outside gene matches: 9. The CDR3: CATSDHTTGLDEQFF. CDR3 DNA: TGTGCCACCAGTGATCACACGACAGGGTTAGATGAGCAGTTCTTC.

V and J are TRBV19 and TRBJ1-2; no clear D. Germline V CDR1 and CDR2: LNHDA, SQIVND (reference sequence). V was trimmed by 4 bases and J by 0 bases, leaving 12 bases between them. The CDR3 runs 15 residues. This CDR3 reads CASSTPQSANYGYTF. For the CDR3, the DNA is TGTGCCAGTAGTACCCCTCAGTCCGCTAACTATGGCTACACCTTC.

J is TRBJ2-3 and V is TRBV5-4; 8 nucleotides align to TRBD1. Germline CDR1 and CDR2: SGHNT and YYREEE (reference sequence). J lost 4 bases, V lost 4 bases, and 5 bases had no gene match. The CDR3 has 14 residues. DNA of the CDR3: TGTGCCAGCAGCACCGGACAGGGCCCAGATACGCAGTATTTT. Protein product: CASSTGQGPDTQYF.

The chain couples TRBV4-1 to TRBJ2-7; D perhaps matches TRBD2 (6 bases). The CDR3 runs to 17 residues. Trimming took off 0 bases at V and 0 bases at J, with 15 bases between the two ends. Germline V gives CDR1 MGHRA, CDR2 YSYEKL. CDR3 region: CASSQDWSGLGSYEQYF. CDR3 DNA sequence: TGCGCCAGCAGCCAAGATTGGAGCGGGTTAGGCTCCTACGAGCAGTACTTC.

This chain links TRBV28 with TRBJ2-1, with TRBD2 identical over 9 bases. This CDR3 comprises 15 residues. Germline V gene sequence: CDR1 MDHEN, CDR2 SYDVKM. J gave up 2 bases and V 6 bases, and 5 bases lay outside the gene matches. This CDR3 reads CASRMLAGAYNEQFF. Here the CDR3 DNA reads TGTGCCAGCAGAATGTTAGCGGGAGCCTACAATGAGCAGTTCTTC.

This clone has only one observation. V usage is TRBV10-1 and J usage is TRBJ2-7; no firm D call. Germline-derived CDR1 and CDR2 are WNHNN and SYGVQD (reference sequence). Trimming cost V 2 bases and J 6 bases, with 8 bases left between them. This CDR3 has 12 amino acids. CDR3 bases: TGCGCCAGCAGTGAGGGTGGAGCCGAGCAGTACTTC. The encoded protein is CASSEGGAEQYF.